A selection of T cell receptor beta chains follows, all from one sample in a study of CD8 T cells in Susac syndrome. TCRdb recomputed calls from the immunoSEQ multiplex PCR reads with MiXCR, one row per CDR3 protein. This table holds approximately 210,000 distinct CDR3 sequences, approximately 94% found once. Input material: CD4+ T cells from PBMCs. The source of these receptors is a human donor with Susac syndrome. CDR3s include the opening cysteine and the closing phenylalanine or tryptophan.

TRBJ2-1 | TRBV7-2 | CASSLTRSYNEQFF
TRBJ2-7 | TRBV30 | CAWGGTGTFYEQYF
TRBJ2-4 | TRBV20-1 | CSAAGPNFIQYF
TRBJ1-1 | TRBV7-2 | CASSLDAGVNTEAFF
TRBJ1-6 | TRBV4-2 | CASSHPGTGLGDYNSPLHF
TRBJ2-1 | TRBV19 | CASTERGGANEQFF
TRBJ1-4 | TRBV7-9 | CASSLVGGPHGEKLFF
TRBJ2-7 | TRBV7-9 | CASSLGPGTPYEQYF
TRBJ1-1 | TRBV5-1 | CASSAQGGTEAFF
TRBJ2-5 | TRBV6-2/TRBV6-3 | CASSYGGTTVETQYF
TRBJ2-3 | TRBV10-3 | CAISEFTDTQYF
TRBJ2-5 | TRBV20-1 | CSAQGGEETQYF
TRBJ1-1 | TRBV9 | CASSVIQGTEAFF
TRBJ1-2 | TRBV7-8 | CASSLVDQGAVGYTF